This is a list of T cell receptor beta chains from one sample in a study of blood T cells in healthy people across ages. TCRdb called the 5' RACE reads again in MiXCR, with one record for every CDR3 protein. The table has roughly 1.7 million distinct CDR3 sequences, roughly a third seen once. Sample: blood. The receptor set was obtained from a woman aged 25 to 45 in good health. CDR3s include the opening cysteine and the closing phenylalanine or tryptophan. The D gene is left open where the match is weak. Clone size appears in some rows only: once, few, many, or a class for an expanded clone.

D	J	V	size	CDR3	DNA
-	TRBJ2-7	TRBV11-2	-	CASSLSEFRGREQYF	TGTGCCAGCAGCTTATCGGAATTTCGGGGACGCGAGCAGTACTTC
-	TRBJ1-2	TRBV4-1	few	CASRKGVDLYGYTF	TGCGCCAGCAGAAAGGGGGTAGACCTCTATGGCTACACCTTC
TRBD1	TRBJ2-3	TRBV12-3/TRBV12-4	-	CATRQGRTDTQYF	TGTGCCACGCGACAGGGGAGGACAGATACGCAGTATTTT
-	TRBJ2-1	TRBV4-1	few	CASSPGPGSNEQFF	TGCGCCAGCAGCCCGGGACCCGGATCCAATGAGCAGTTCTTC
-	TRBJ1-1	TRBV6-5	-	CASYRGRNTEAFF	TGTGCCAGCTATAGAGGCCGGAACACTGAAGCTTTCTTT
-	TRBJ2-7	TRBV2	-	CASTLEREYEQYF	TGTGCCAGCACGCTGGAAAGGGAATACGAGCAGTACTTC
-	TRBJ2-7	TRBV12-3/TRBV12-4	few	CASSRGPDRSYEQYF	TGTGCCAGCAGCCGGGGGCCCGACAGGTCCTACGAGCAGTACTTC
TRBD2	TRBJ2-3	TRBV12-3/TRBV12-4	few	CASSPSGMEDTQYF	TGTGCCAGCAGCCCTAGCGGGATGGAAGATACGCAGTATTTT
-	TRBJ1-5	TRBV29-1	-	CSVSPGDLNQPQHF	TGCAGCGTTTCCCCGGGGGATCTGAATCAGCCCCAGCATTTT
TRBD2	TRBJ2-6	TRBV15	-	CATSRVSGGSGANVRTF	TGTGCCACCAGCAGAGTTAGCGGGGGCTCTGGGGCCAACGTCCGGACTTTC
-	TRBJ1-3	TRBV12-3/TRBV12-4	-	CASSFETSGNTIYF	TGTGCCAGCAGTTTCGAGACCTCTGGAAACACCATATATTTT
-	TRBJ2-1	TRBV4-1	-	CASSQDSMGSEQFF	TGCGCCAGCAGCCAAGATTCTATGGGCAGTGAGCAGTTCTTC
-	TRBJ2-3	TRBV2	-	CASSAKTYSGDTQYF	TGTGCCAGCAGTGCCAAAACATATTCTGGAGATACGCAGTATTTT
-	TRBJ2-5	TRBV6-2/TRBV6-3	few	CASSSSRVEETQYF	TGTGCCAGCAGTTCGTCTAGGGTGGAAGAGACCCAGTACTTC
TRBD1	TRBJ1-5	TRBV6-1	-	CASSRTGDEGNQPQHF	TGTGCCAGCAGCAGGACAGGGGACGAAGGCAATCAGCCCCAGCATTTT
TRBD2	TRBJ2-1	TRBV20-1	-	CSAPSKLAGGPFNEQFF	TGCAGTGCTCCTTCTAAACTAGCGGGGGGTCCTTTTAATGAGCAGTTCTTC
-	TRBJ2-7	TRBV28	-	CASMDNYEQYF	TGTGCCAGCATGGACAACTACGAGCAGTACTTC
-	TRBJ2-3	TRBV5-1	few	CASSFRPERTDTQYF	TGCGCCAGCAGCTTCCGTCCTGAACGAACAGATACGCAGTATTTT
TRBD1	TRBJ1-2	TRBV7-6	few	CASSLLTGAIGDGYTF	TGTGCCAGCAGCTTATTGACAGGGGCAATAGGGGATGGCTACACCTTC
-	TRBJ1-4	TRBV20-1	once	CSASAGTNEKLFF	TGCAGTGCTAGTGCGGGGACTAATGAAAAACTGTTTTTT
TRBD2	TRBJ2-1	TRBV27	-	CASSLSSGRGNEQFF	TGTGCCAGCAGTCTCTCTAGCGGGAGAGGGAATGAGCAGTTCTTC
-	TRBJ2-7	TRBV4-1	-	CASSQDLKAYEQYF	TGCGCCAGCAGCCAAGATCTCAAGGCCTACGAGCAGTACTTC
-	TRBJ1-2	TRBV5-1	-	CASSFGRFYGYTF	TGTGCCAGCAGTTTTGGCAGATTCTATGGCTACACCTTC
TRBD2	TRBJ2-1	TRBV28	-	CASSFRLGGDYNEQFF	TGTGCCAGCAGTTTTAGATTGGGGGGGGATTACAATGAGCAGTTCTTC
-	TRBJ2-3	TRBV9	few	CASSVGSADTQYF	TGTGCCAGCAGCGTAGGCAGTGCAGATACGCAGTATTTT
TRBD1	TRBJ2-7	TRBV15	-	CATSRDPRDRDYEQYF	TGTGCCACCAGCAGAGATCCCCGGGACAGGGATTACGAGCAGTACTTC
TRBD2	TRBJ2-3	TRBV9	many	CASSTRLGTSGPTDTQYF	TGTGCCAGCAGCACGCGCCTAGGGACTAGCGGGCCGACAGATACGCAGTATTTT
-	TRBJ2-7	TRBV14	once	CASSFVFGEQYF	TGTGCCAGCAGCTTCGTCTTCGGGGAGCAGTACTTC